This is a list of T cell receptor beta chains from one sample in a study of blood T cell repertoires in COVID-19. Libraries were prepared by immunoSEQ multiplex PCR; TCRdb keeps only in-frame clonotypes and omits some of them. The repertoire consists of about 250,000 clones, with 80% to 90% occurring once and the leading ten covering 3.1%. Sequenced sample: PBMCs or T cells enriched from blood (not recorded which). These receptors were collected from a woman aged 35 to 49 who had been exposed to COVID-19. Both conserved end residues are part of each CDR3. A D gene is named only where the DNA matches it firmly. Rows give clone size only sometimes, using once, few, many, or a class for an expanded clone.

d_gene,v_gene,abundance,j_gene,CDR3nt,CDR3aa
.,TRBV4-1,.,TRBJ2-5,TGCGCCAGCAGCCCCCCGGGCGCGCGGGGGACCCAGTACTTC,CASSPPGARGTQYF
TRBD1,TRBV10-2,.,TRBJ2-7,TGCGCCAGCAGTGATTCGGGGACAGCTCCCTACGAGCAGTACTTC,CASSDSGTAPYEQYF
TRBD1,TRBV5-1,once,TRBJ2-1,TGCGCCAGCAGCTCGGGACAGGGGAACAATGAGCAGTTCTTC,CASSSGQGNNEQFF
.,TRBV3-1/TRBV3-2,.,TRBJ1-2,TGTGCCAGCAGCCAAGTGTTGGGGGCGGACTATGGCTACACCTTC,CASSQVLGADYGYTF
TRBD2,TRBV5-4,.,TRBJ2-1,TGTGCCAGCAGCAGGCCTAGCGGGCTACCCTACAATGAGCAGTTCTTC,CASSRPSGLPYNEQFF
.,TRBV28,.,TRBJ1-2,TGTGCCAGCAGTTCAAGCGGATTGACAGGTCTGGGAGTGGGAACCTTC,CASSSSGLTGLGVGTF
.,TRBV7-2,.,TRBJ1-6,TGTGCCAGCAGCCCGAATCAGGGTTTGGTTGGGAATTCACCCCTCCACTTT,CASSPNQGLVGNSPLHF
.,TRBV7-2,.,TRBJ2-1,TGTGCCAGCAGCTTCTTCAGGGACTTCTACAATGAGCAGTTCTTC,CASSFFRDFYNEQFF
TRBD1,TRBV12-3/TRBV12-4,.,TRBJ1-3,TGTGCCAGCAGTTTAATCAGGGGGCCCATATATTTT,CASSLIRGPIYF
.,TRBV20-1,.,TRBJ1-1,TGCAGTGCTAGTCGGGGTGAGGGCACTGAAGCTTTCTTT,CSASRGEGTEAFF
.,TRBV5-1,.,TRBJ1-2,TGCGCCAGCAGCTTGGGGCCAACAACGGGGGCTAACTATGGCTACACCTTC,CASSLGPTTGANYGYTF
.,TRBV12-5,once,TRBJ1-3,TGTGCTAGTGGACCAACCCAGGGTTTTGGAAACACCATATATTTT,CASGPTQGFGNTIYF
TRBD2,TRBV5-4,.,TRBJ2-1,TGTGCCAGCAGCAATGGCGGGAGGGCCAGGGGGAATGAGCAGTTCTTC,CASSNGGRARGNEQFF
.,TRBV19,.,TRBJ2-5,TGTGCCAGTAGTCCGGGGGATTCGCAAGAGACCCAGTACTTC,CASSPGDSQETQYF
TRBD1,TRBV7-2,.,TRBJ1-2,TGTGCCAGCAGCCCTAAATGGCCCCGGACAGGGGGTGACTATGGCTACACCTTC,CASSPKWPRTGGDYGYTF